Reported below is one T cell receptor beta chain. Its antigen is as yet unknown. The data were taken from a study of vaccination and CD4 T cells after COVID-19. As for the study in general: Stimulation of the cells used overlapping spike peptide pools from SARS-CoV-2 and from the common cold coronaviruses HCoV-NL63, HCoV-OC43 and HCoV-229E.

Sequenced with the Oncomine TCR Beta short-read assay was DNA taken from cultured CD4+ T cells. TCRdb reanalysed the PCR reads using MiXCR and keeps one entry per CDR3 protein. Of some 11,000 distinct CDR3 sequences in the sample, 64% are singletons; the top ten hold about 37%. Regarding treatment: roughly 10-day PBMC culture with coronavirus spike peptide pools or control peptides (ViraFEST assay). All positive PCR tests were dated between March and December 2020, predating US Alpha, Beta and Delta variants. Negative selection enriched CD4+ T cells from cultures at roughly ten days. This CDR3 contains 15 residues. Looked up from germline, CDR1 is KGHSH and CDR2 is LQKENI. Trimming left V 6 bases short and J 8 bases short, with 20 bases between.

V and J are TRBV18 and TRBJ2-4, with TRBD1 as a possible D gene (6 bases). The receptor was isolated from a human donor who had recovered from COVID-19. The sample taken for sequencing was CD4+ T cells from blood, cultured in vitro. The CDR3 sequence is CASSLGTPGMDIQYF. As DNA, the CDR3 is TGTGCCAGCTCGCTTGGGACACCCGGGATGGACATTCAGTACTTC.